This T cell receptor beta chain was sequenced during a study of T cell changes during pregnancy in multiple sclerosis. Assay: immunoSEQ multiplex PCR; the TCRdb copy retains only in-frame clones and omits some. Altogether about 80,000 clones are present, about 90% being singletons, with the ten largest covering 1.4%. The CDR3 has 17 amino acids. With V trimmed by 3 bases and J by 4 bases, 12 bases remained unmatched. Germline lookup yields CDR1 GTSNPN and CDR2 SVGIG (reference sequence). Specimen: peripheral blood, collected before pregnancy. The TCR originated in a female donor with multiple sclerosis, enrolled in a pregnancy study. The chain is built from TRBV30 and TRBJ2-2, with TRBD2 identical over 9 bases. The CDR3 spells CAWRAGGPIFPTGELFF. CDR3 bases: TGTGCCTGGAGGGCGGGGGGGCCTATATTCCCCACCGGGGAGCTGTTTTTT.